One and the same sample provided the 20 T cell receptor beta chains below, sequenced in a study of CD8 T cells in Susac syndrome. An input of about 0.45 to 1 ug of RNA was subjected to reverse transcription using random hexamers. TCRdb analysed the immunoSEQ multiplex PCR reads with MiXCR anew, one entry per CDR3 protein. Among some 130,000 distinct CDR3 sequences listed, roughly 94% were seen once. Sequenced sample: CD4+ T cells from PBMCs. The receptors were gathered from a human donor with multiple sclerosis.

J is TRBJ2-3 and V is TRBV7-9, with D unresolved. Trimming took 5 bases from V and 2 from J, leaving 8 bases between them. Germline loops: CDR1 SEHNR, CDR2 FQNEAQ (reference sequence). CDR3 length: 13 amino acids. CDR3 DNA: TGTGCCAGCAGCACCACTTACACAGATACGCAGTATTTT. Protein: CASSTTYTDTQYF.

The CDR3 DNA is TGTGCCAGCAGTTTATCCTGGGGACTAGCGGGAGGGCCAAACACCGGGGAGCTGTTTTTT. Translated, it gives CASSLSWGLAGGPNTGELFF. The V call is TRBV28, the J call TRBJ2-2; 16 nucleotides agree with TRBD2. The CDR3 covers 20 residues. CDR1 MDHEN and CDR2 SYDVKM come from the germline V gene. V shed 1 base, J shed 2 bases, and the junction held 7 bases outside the gene matches.

The chain is built from TRBV5-6 and TRBJ2-1; D ambiguous. Germline values: CDR1 SGHDT, CDR2 YYEEEE. Trimming shortened V by 3 bases and J by 10 bases, and 14 bases separated the two germline ends. The CDR3 has 13 amino acids. DNA of the CDR3: TGTGCCAGCAGCTCGGACGTGGATTTCGAGCAGTTCTTC. Amino acids: CASSSDVDFEQFF.

V gene TRBV7-9 combines with J gene TRBJ2-7; D ambiguous. Trimming took off 1 base at V and 2 bases at J, with 12 bases between the two ends. The CDR3 extends over 15 amino acids. Germline lookup yields CDR1 SEHNR and CDR2 FQNEAQ (reference sequence). The CDR3 DNA follows: TGTGCCAGCAGCTTAGATCAACACACCGCCTACGAGCAGTACTTC. Residues: CASSLDQHTAYEQYF.

CDR3 in DNA: TGTGCCATCAGTGACCGGGACGCTTACAATGAGCAGTTCTTC. Translated, it gives CAISDRDAYNEQFF. This sequence joins TRBV10-3 and TRBJ2-1; TRBD1 or TRBD2 may be the D gene (5 bases each). Deletions cut 3 bases from V and 4 bases from J, with 10 bases between. Germline values: CDR1 ENHRY, CDR2 SYGVKD. This CDR3 is 14 amino acids long.

The chain carries TRBV7-2 and TRBJ2-3, with 8 nucleotides matching TRBD2. V dropped 3 bases and J dropped 6; count of bases not matched to a gene: 5. CDR1 is SGHTA, CDR2 FQGNSA, per germline. This CDR3 spans 14 amino acids. CDR3 in DNA: TGTGCCAGCAGCTTTAGCGGGGTCGGGGATACGCAGTATTTT. It encodes CASSFSGVGDTQYF.

This clonotype appeared once. The chain uses TRBV5-1 and TRBJ2-7; D remains unclear. The CDR3 runs to 16 residues. Germline V gene sequence: CDR1 SGHRS, CDR2 YFSETQ. V was shortened by 2 bases and J by 2 bases, with 17 bases between the two germline ends. CDR3 region: CASSFGYSGIPYEQYF. CDR3 sequence (DNA): TGCGCCAGCAGCTTCGGATACTCAGGAATCCCCTACGAGCAGTACTTC.

The chain links TRBV18 to TRBJ2-7, with 7 bases lining up with TRBD2. This CDR3 region has 12 residues. Trimming at V came to 3 bases and at J to 7 bases, leaving 3 bases not matched to a gene. Germline V gene lookup returns CDR1 KGHSH and CDR2 LQKENI. This CDR3 reads CASSPQAGEQYF. In DNA, the CDR3 is TGTGCCAGCTCACCCCAAGCGGGGGAGCAGTACTTC.

This CDR3 reads CASSQQGAKNSPLHF. The CDR3 coding sequence is TGTGCCAGCAGCCAACAGGGGGCTAAGAATTCACCCCTCCACTTT. V usage is TRBV7-6 and J usage is TRBJ1-6, with 9 bases that match TRBD1. V shed 5 bases and J 7 bases; nucleotides not matched to a gene: 6. This CDR3 has 15 residues. Germline assignment: CDR1 SGHVS and CDR2 FNYEAQ.

The V and J genes are TRBV18 and TRBJ2-4; the match to TRBD1 covers 8 bases. V lost 3 bases and J lost 0; bases outside the gene matches: 7. There are 17 residues in the CDR3. Germline V gives CDR1 KGHSH, CDR2 LQKENI. CDR3 in amino acids: CASSPGEGQVAKNIQYF. The CDR3 region has the DNA TGTGCCAGCTCACCGGGTGAGGGACAGGTAGCCAAAAACATTCAGTACTTC.

The genes are TRBV20-1 and TRBJ1-6; the D gene is possibly TRBD1 (6 bases). Trimming stripped 6 bases from V and 6 bases from J, with 12 bases between. Germline CDR1 DFQATT, CDR2 SNEGSKA (reference sequence). The length of the CDR3 is 13 residues. The CDR3 nucleotides are TGCAGTGCGATAGGGGGGAGTAATTCACCCCTCCACTTT. Its protein is CSAIGGSNSPLHF.

CDR3 nucleotides: TGTGCCAGCAGTTTTTACAGGGGCTCTGGGGCCAACGTCCTGACTTTC. As protein: CASSFYRGSGANVLTF. This chain links TRBV6-5 with TRBJ2-6, with 7 bases that match TRBD1. Germline V gene data show CDR1 as MNHEY and CDR2 as SVGAGI. The ends lost 4 bases at V and 0 bases at J; junction bases unmatched: 3. The CDR3 is 16 residues long.

V and J are TRBV7-2 and TRBJ1-1; 9 positions match TRBD1. V lost 5 bases and J lost 4; bases outside the gene matches: 5. The germline V gene has CDR1 SGHTA and CDR2 FQGNSA. The length of the CDR3 is 14 residues. The CDR3 sequence is CASSRTGDGTEAFF. As DNA, the CDR3 is TGTGCCAGCAGCCGGACAGGGGACGGCACTGAAGCTTTCTTT.

The genes are TRBV28 and TRBJ1-4; D remains unclear. V was pared by 5 bases and J by 4 bases, with 8 bases between. The CDR3 has 13 amino acids. Germline V gene sequence: CDR1 MDHEN, CDR2 SYDVKM. In DNA, the CDR3 is TGTGCCAGCAGTGGCTGGGTTAATGAAAAACTGTTTTTT. Translated, it gives CASSGWVNEKLFF.

The chain carries TRBV7-2 and TRBJ1-2; D call uncertain. The CDR3 spans 15 residues. The germline V gene encodes CDR1 SGHTA and CDR2 FQGNSA. The ends were cut back, 0 bases at V and 10 bases at J, with 18 bases in the middle. The CDR3 DNA follows: TGTGCCAGCAGCTTAGCGCGTCAGGTTAAGGCGTTCTACACCTTC. Translating it yields CASSLARQVKAFYTF.

This rearrangement joins TRBV29-1 to TRBJ2-1; D is uncertain. V lost 4 bases and J lost 3, with 13 bases in between. Germline CDR1 is SQVTM and CDR2 is ANQGSEA. The CDR3 loop spans 14 amino acids. The CDR3 region is CSVAPLLVYNEQFF. CDR3 DNA: TGCAGCGTTGCGCCCCTACTTGTCTACAATGAGCAGTTCTTC.

The V call is TRBV2, the J call TRBJ2-3, with a tentative D call TRBD1 (6 bases). This CDR3 spans 16 amino acids. V was cut by 2 bases and J by 3 bases, with 15 bases left in between. Germline-derived CDR1 and CDR2 are SNHLY and FYNNEI. CDR3 DNA sequence: TGTGCCAGCAGTGAACTACAGGGAAGGGAGACAGATACGCAGTATTTT. The encoded protein is CASSELQGRETDTQYF.

This clonotype was counted a single time. The V call is TRBV11-2, the J call TRBJ2-1; TRBD2 matches at 14 bases. The CDR3 is 15 amino acids. Unmatched junction bases numbered 9, after V lost 5 bases and J lost 12 bases. In germline, CDR1 is SGHAT, CDR2 FQNNGV. The CDR3 DNA sequence: TGTGCCAGCAGCATGGGACTAGCGGGGGACGGGGGGCAGTTCTTC. This sequence encodes CASSMGLAGDGGQFF.

The chain has TRBV5-6 and TRBJ2-3; D may be TRBD1 (5 bases). CDR1 and CDR2 from the germline V gene are SGHDT and YYEEEE. V was cut by 0 bases and J by 6 bases, with 5 bases left in between. The CDR3 has 12 amino acids. CDR3 nucleotide sequence: TGTGCCAGCAGCTTGGGACAGGATACGCAGTATTTT. Translation: CASSLGQDTQYF.

This chain uses TRBV5-1 with TRBJ2-3, with 7 bases fitting TRBD2. The CDR3 is 17 residues long. J lost 0 bases, V lost 0 bases, and 7 bases had no gene match. Germline lookup yields CDR1 SGHRS and CDR2 YFSETQ. The CDR3 region has the DNA TGCGCCAGCAGCTTGGGGGTCAGCGGGAAAAGCACAGATACGCAGTATTTT. Protein sequence: CASSLGVSGKSTDTQYF.